What follows describes a single T cell receptor beta chain. This entry belongs to a study of T cell changes during pregnancy in multiple sclerosis. Measured with immunoSEQ multiplex PCR; TCRdb has only the in-frame clones, and not every one. Of 65,000 to 95,000 clones in the sample, 94% were seen once. Trimming stripped 0 bases from V and 8 bases from J, with 12 bases between. The CDR3 spans 14 residues. CDR1 is SGDLS, CDR2 YYNGEE, per germline. V gene TRBV9 combines with J gene TRBJ2-1; weak D call: TRBD1 (5 bases). This TCR was sampled from a female donor in good health, enrolled as a control in a pregnancy study. The sequenced sample was peripheral blood, obtained in the second trimester of pregnancy. The CDR3 loop is CASSVELSRDEQFF. For the CDR3, the DNA is TGTGCCAGCAGCGTAGAGCTTAGCAGGGATGAGCAGTTCTTC.